Listed here is a single TCR beta chain. Clones were sequenced by immunoSEQ multiplex PCR, and TCRdb holds only the in-frame ones, with some missing. The sample yields approximately 110,000 clones, around 86% seen once. The CDR3 runs 15 residues. With 5 bases clipped from V and 4 bases from J, the junction kept 10 bases outside the gene matches. Germline loops: CDR1 MDHEN, CDR2 SYDVKM. The data originate from a study of blood T cell repertoires in COVID-19. Study in general: Sites in the United States, Italy and Spain provided acute and convalescent COVID-19 samples. T cells, B-cell-depleted T cells, or PBMCs provided the cDNA or gDNA that served as material.

The sequence derives from a man of 80 years or more with acute or convalescent COVID-19. The V call is TRBV28, the J call TRBJ1-2, with 7 nucleotides matching TRBD1. Sequenced: peripheral blood. The CDR3 nucleotides read TGTGCCAGCAGTCAACAGGGGCCAGGTGGCTATGGCTACACCTTC. It encodes CASSQQGPGGYGYTF.